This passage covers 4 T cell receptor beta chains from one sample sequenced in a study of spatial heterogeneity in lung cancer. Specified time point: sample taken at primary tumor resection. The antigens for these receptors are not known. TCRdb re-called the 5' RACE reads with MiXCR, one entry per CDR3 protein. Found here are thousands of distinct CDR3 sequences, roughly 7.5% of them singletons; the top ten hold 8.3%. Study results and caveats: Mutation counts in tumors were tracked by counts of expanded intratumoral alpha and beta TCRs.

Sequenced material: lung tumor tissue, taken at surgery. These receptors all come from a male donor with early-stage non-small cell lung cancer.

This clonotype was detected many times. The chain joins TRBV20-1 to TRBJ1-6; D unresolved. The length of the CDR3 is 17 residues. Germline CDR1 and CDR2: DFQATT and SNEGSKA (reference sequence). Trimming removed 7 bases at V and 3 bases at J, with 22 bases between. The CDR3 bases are TGCAGTGTGAGGCAGGCCGTTCTCGGGGTCTATAATTCACCCCTCCACTTT. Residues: CSVRQAVLGVYNSPLHF.

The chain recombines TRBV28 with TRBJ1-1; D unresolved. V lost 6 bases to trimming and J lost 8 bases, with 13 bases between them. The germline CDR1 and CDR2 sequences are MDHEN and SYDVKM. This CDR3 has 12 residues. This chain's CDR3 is CASRISGREAFF. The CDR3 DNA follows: TGTGCCAGCAGGATCTCCGGGAGGGAAGCTTTCTTT.

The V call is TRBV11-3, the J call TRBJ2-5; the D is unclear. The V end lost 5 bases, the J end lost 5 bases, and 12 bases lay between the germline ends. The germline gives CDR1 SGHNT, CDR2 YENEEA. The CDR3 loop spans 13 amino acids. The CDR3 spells CASSRSPLETQYF. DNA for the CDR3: TGTGCCAGCAGCAGGTCCCCGCTGGAGACCCAGTACTTC. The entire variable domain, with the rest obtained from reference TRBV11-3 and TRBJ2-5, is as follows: EAGVVQSPRYKIIEKKQPVAFWCNPISGHNTLYWYLQNLGQGPELLIRYENEEAVDDSQLPKDRFSAERLKGVDSTLKIQPAELGDSAVYLCASSRSPLETQYFGPGTRLLVL.

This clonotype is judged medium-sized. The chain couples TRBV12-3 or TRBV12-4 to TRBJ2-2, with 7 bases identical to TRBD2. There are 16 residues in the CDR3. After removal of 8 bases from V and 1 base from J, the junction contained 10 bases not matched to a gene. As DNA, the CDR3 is TGTGCCAGCTTTCTTGGGAGCGGGATGAACACCGGGGAGCTGTTTTTT. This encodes CASFLGSGMNTGELFF.